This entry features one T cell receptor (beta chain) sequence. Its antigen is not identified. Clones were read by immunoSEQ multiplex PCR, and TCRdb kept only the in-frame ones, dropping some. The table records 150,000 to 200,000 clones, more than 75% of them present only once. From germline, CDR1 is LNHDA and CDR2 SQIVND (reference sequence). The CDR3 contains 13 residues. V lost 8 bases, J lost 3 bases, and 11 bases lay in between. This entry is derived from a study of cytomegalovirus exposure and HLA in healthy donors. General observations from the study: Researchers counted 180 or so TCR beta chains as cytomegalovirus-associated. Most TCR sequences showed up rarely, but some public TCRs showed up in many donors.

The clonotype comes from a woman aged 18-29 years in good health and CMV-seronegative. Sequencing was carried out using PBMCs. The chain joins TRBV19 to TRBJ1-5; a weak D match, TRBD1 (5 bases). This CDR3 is CASQGQHNQPQHF. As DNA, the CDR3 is TGTGCCAGTCAGGGCCAGCACAATCAGCCCCAGCATTTT.